A selection of T cell receptor beta chains follows, all from one sample in a study of blood T cell repertoires in COVID-19. Here immunoSEQ multiplex PCR was the method, and the copy in TCRdb shows in-frame clones only, minus some. The table records under 300,000 clones, roughly 82% of them present only once. The material sequenced was peripheral blood. Source of these receptors: a woman aged 80 or older with active or convalescent COVID-19. The CDR3 runs from the conserved cysteine through the conserved F or W. A D gene is named only where the DNA matches it firmly. Size tells how often a clone was seen (once, few, many) or the class of an expanded clone, and some rows leave it out.

CDR3 length,D gene,clone size,V gene,J gene,CDR3 protein,CDR3 DNA
15,NA,NA,TRBV5-8,TRBJ1-5,CASSLGRGPNQPQHF,TGTGCCAGCAGCCTCGGGAGAGGTCCCAATCAGCCCCAGCATTTT
12,NA,NA,TRBV5-1,TRBJ2-1,CASSFTGNEQFF,TGCGCCAGCAGCTTCACAGGTAATGAGCAGTTCTTC
13,NA,once,TRBV5-1,TRBJ1-1,CASSLGGNTEAFF,TGCGCCAGCAGCTTGGGAGGGAACACTGAAGCTTTCTTT
15,TRBD2,NA,TRBV18,TRBJ2-2,CASSPNSGSTGELFF,TGTGCCAGCTCACCAAATAGCGGGAGCACCGGGGAGCTGTTTTTT
11,NA,NA,TRBV11-1,TRBJ2-7,CASSSLYEQYF,TGTGCCAGCAGCTCGTTATACGAGCAGTACTTC
12,NA,NA,TRBV28,TRBJ2-7,CASRGQAKVQYF,TGTGCCTCCCGGGGTCAGGCAAAGGTGCAGTACTTC
13,TRBD1,NA,TRBV7-2,TRBJ1-1,CASSLAQGVGAFF,TGTGCCAGCAGCTTAGCCCAGGGGGTAGGAGCTTTCTTT
12,TRBD1,once,TRBV19,TRBJ1-2,CASSTRDSGYTF,TGTGCCAGTAGTACCCGGGACAGTGGCTACACCTTC
14,TRBD1,NA,TRBV18,TRBJ1-1,CASSPDRGRTEAFF,TGTGCCAGCTCACCGGACAGGGGACGGACTGAAGCTTTCTTT
17,TRBD2,NA,TRBV27,TRBJ2-2,CASSLMLAGGPTGELFF,TGTGCCAGCAGTTTAATGCTAGCGGGAGGGCCGACCGGGGAGCTGTTTTTT
15,TRBD1,NA,TRBV2,TRBJ1-4,CASSVQGVYNEKLFF,TGTGCCAGCAGTGTACAGGGGGTTTATAATGAAAAACTGTTTTTT
15,TRBD2,NA,TRBV28,TRBJ2-1,CASSLLAEPYNEQFF,TGTGCCAGCAGTTTACTAGCGGAACCATACAATGAGCAGTTCTTC
13,TRBD1,NA,TRBV6-6,TRBJ2-7,CASNTGTEDEQYF,TGTGCCAGCAATACCGGGACAGAAGACGAGCAGTACTTC
14,TRBD1,few,TRBV6-1,TRBJ1-4,CASSEGDSNEKLFF,TGTGCCAGCAGTGAAGGGGACAGCAATGAAAAACTGTTTTTT
15,NA,once,TRBV10-2,TRBJ1-6,CASSFYYKGNSPLHF,TGCGCCAGCAGTTTCTATTATAAGGGGAATTCACCCCTCCACTTT
13,NA,NA,TRBV7-9,TRBJ2-1,CASWLASYNEQFF,TGTGCCAGCTGGCTGGCCTCCTACAATGAGCAGTTCTTC
15,TRBD1,few,TRBV5-1,TRBJ2-3,CASSHPGQGAYTQYF,TGCGCCAGCAGCCATCCGGGACAGGGGGCATATACGCAGTATTTT
13,NA,once,TRBV10-3,TRBJ2-1,CAITPGEEGEQFF,TGTGCCATCACTCCAGGGGAAGAGGGTGAGCAGTTCTTC
13,TRBD1,NA,TRBV29-1,TRBJ1-1,CSGHRDRRSEAFF,TGCAGCGGCCATAGGGACAGGAGGTCTGAAGCTTTCTTT
14,NA,NA,TRBV19,TRBJ1-2,CASSPNRPNYGYTF,TGTGCCAGTAGCCCCAACAGGCCCAACTATGGCTACACCTTC
15,TRBD1,NA,TRBV27,TRBJ2-4,CASRGQGAAKNIQYF,TGTGCCAGCAGAGGACAGGGGGCAGCCAAAAACATTCAGTACTTC
14,TRBD1,few,TRBV6-5,TRBJ1-4,CASRNRGRNEKLFF,TGTGCCAGCAGAAACAGGGGGCGGAATGAAAAACTGTTTTTT
15,NA,NA,TRBV14,TRBJ1-6,CASSHLQLYNSPLHF,TGTGCCAGCAGCCATTTACAGCTTTATAATTCACCCCTCCACTTT
15,TRBD1,once,TRBV5-1,TRBJ2-2,CASSKPGQSTGELFF,TGCGCCAGCAGCAAGCCGGGACAGAGCACCGGGGAGCTGTTTTTT
13,TRBD1,NA,TRBV3-1/TRBV3-2,TRBJ2-1,CASTLHRGNEQFF,TGTGCCAGCACCCTACACAGGGGCAATGAGCAGTTCTTC
15,TRBD1,NA,TRBV5-1,TRBJ1-5,CASSPGGTGEWPQHF,TGCGCCAGCAGCCCGGGAGGGACAGGGGAGTGGCCCCAGCATTTT
18,NA,NA,TRBV7-8,TRBJ2-1,CASSLPRRTPDSYNEQFF,TGTGCCAGCAGCTTACCCAGAAGGACACCGGACTCCTACAATGAGCAGTTCTTC
15,TRBD1,few,TRBV4-2,TRBJ2-7,CASSEGTGGIYEQYF,TGTGCCAGCAGCGAAGGGACAGGGGGAATCTACGAGCAGTACTTC
16,NA,NA,TRBV7-9,TRBJ1-1,CASSLRDKGWGTEAFF,TGTGCCAGCAGCTTGAGGGACAAGGGGTGGGGAACTGAAGCTTTCTTT
13,NA,NA,TRBV18,TRBJ2-1,CASSPPSTNEQFF,TGTGCCAGCTCACCACCGAGCACCAATGAGCAGTTCTTC
15,TRBD1,NA,TRBV4-2,TRBJ1-4,CASSPMGTGGEKLFF,TGTGCCAGCAGCCCTATGGGGACAGGAGGCGAAAAACTGTTTTTT
16,TRBD1,few,TRBV19,TRBJ2-6,CASRQGALPGANVLTF,TGTGCCAGCCGACAGGGGGCCCTCCCTGGGGCCAACGTCCTGACTTTC
14,NA,NA,TRBV11-3,TRBJ2-2,CASSLVQYTGELFF,TGTGCCAGCAGCTTAGTCCAGTACACCGGGGAGCTGTTTTTT
14,NA,NA,TRBV7-8,TRBJ1-1,CASSIFQGNTEAFF,TGTGCCAGCAGCATTTTCCAGGGGAACACTGAAGCTTTCTTT
14,NA,few,TRBV27,TRBJ1-2,CASSLRAFDYGYTF,TGTGCCAGCAGTTTGCGTGCTTTCGACTATGGCTACACCTTC
16,NA,NA,TRBV7-9,TRBJ1-2,CASSPLGEGLNYGYTF,TGTGCCAGCAGCCCCCTCGGCGAGGGCTTAAACTATGGCTACACCTTC
12,NA,NA,TRBV28,TRBJ1-2,CASSFSDYGYTF,TGTGCCAGCAGTTTTTCAGACTATGGCTACACCTTC
15,TRBD1,NA,TRBV6-5,TRBJ1-3,CASKNGQGPGNTIYF,TGTGCCAGCAAGAATGGACAGGGCCCTGGAAACACCATATATTTT
13,TRBD1,NA,TRBV12-3/TRBV12-4,TRBJ1-2,CASSLQGASGYTF,TGTGCCAGCAGCTTACAGGGGGCGAGTGGCTACACCTTC
14,NA,NA,TRBV5-1,TRBJ2-5,CASSLAGVGETQYF,TGCGCCAGCAGCTTGGCCGGGGTGGGGGAGACCCAGTACTTC
15,TRBD1,NA,TRBV5-1,TRBJ2-7,CASSLVDRGTYEQYF,TGCGCCAGCAGCTTGGTTGACAGGGGGACCTACGAGCAGTACTTC
13,NA,NA,TRBV5-1,TRBJ1-2,CASSLERVYGYTF,TGCGCCAGCAGCCTGGAGAGGGTCTATGGCTACACCTTC
14,TRBD1,NA,TRBV6-2/TRBV6-3,TRBJ2-7,CASSYSTGTYEQYF,TGTGCCAGCAGTTACTCGACAGGGACCTACGAGCAGTACTTC
15,TRBD1,NA,TRBV9,TRBJ1-2,CASSPRTGINYGYTF,TGTGCCAGCAGCCCACGGACAGGGATAAACTATGGCTACACCTTC
18,TRBD1,NA,TRBV10-3,TRBJ1-4,CAISDPDGTGKESEKLFF,TGTGCCATCAGTGATCCAGACGGGACAGGGAAGGAGAGTGAAAAACTGTTTTTT
18,TRBD2,NA,TRBV11-2,TRBJ2-1,CASSFFVPRTSADNEQFF,TGTGCCAGCAGCTTTTTTGTTCCTCGGACTAGCGCGGACAATGAGCAGTTCTTC
12,NA,NA,TRBV30,TRBJ1-1,CASDRFGTEAFF,TGTGCCTCCGACAGATTCGGGACTGAAGCTTTCTTT